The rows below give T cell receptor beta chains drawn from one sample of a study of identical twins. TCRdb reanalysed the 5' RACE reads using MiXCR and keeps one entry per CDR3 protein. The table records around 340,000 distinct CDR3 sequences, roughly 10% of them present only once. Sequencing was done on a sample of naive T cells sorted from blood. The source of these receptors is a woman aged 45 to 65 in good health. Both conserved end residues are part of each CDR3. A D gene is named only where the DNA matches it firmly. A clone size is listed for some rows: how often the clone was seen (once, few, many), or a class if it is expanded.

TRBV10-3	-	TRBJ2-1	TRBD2	CAISDIPSGPTMEQFF	TGTGCCATCAGTGATATTCCTAGCGGGCCCACAATGGAGCAGTTCTTC
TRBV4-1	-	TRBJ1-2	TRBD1	CASSHPQGDGYTF	TGCGCCAGCAGCCATCCCCAGGGGGATGGCTACACCTTC
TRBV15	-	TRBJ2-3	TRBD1	CATSRSLTGDDTQYF	TGTGCCACCAGCAGATCCTTGACAGGGGACGATACGCAGTATTTT
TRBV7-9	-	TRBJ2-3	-	CASSLVSSDTQYF	TGTGCCAGCAGCTTAGTTAGTAGCGATACGCAGTATTTT
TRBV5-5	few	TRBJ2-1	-	CASGSGPHNEQFF	TGTGCCAGCGGATCGGGACCGCACAATGAGCAGTTCTTC
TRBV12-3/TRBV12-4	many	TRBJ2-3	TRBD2	CASRPNLAAQADTQYF	TGTGCCAGCAGGCCTAATCTAGCGGCTCAGGCAGATACGCAGTATTTT
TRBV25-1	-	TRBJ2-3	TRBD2	CASSLTSGSSFTQYF	TGTGCCAGCAGCCTGACTAGCGGGAGTTCGTTTACGCAGTATTTT
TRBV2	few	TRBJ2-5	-	CASSVPDEGGEETQYF	TGTGCCAGCAGTGTCCCCGACGAGGGAGGAGAAGAGACCCAGTACTTC
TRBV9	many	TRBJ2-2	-	CASSAGTFGELFF	TGTGCCAGCAGCGCCGGGACTTTCGGGGAGCTGTTTTTT
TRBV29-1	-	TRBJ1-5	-	CSVGTDSNQPQHF	TGCAGCGTTGGGACAGATAGCAATCAGCCCCAGCATTTT
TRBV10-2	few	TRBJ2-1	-	CASGSRGSEQFF	TGCGCCAGCGGCTCCAGGGGAAGTGAGCAGTTCTTC
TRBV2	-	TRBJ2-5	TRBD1	CASSRGQGAFQETQYF	TGTGCCAGCAGTAGAGGACAGGGGGCCTTTCAAGAGACCCAGTACTTC
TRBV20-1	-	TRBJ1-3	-	CSAFSSGNTIYF	TGCAGTGCTTTTAGCTCTGGAAACACCATATATTTT
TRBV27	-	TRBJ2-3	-	CASSSIRQSSTDTQYF	TGTGCCAGCAGTTCCATACGGCAGTCTAGCACAGATACGCAGTATTTT
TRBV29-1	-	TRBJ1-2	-	CSVEDSSYGYTF	TGCAGCGTTGAAGACAGTTCCTATGGCTACACCTTC
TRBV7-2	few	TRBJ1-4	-	CASSLGGHTNEKLFF	TGTGCCAGCAGTTTAGGGGGGCACACTAATGAAAAACTGTTTTTT
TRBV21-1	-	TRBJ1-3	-	CASSKGGNTIYF	TGTGCCAGCAGCAAAGGAGGAAACACCATATATTTT
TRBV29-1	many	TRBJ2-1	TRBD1	CSVRGDRDYNEQFF	TGCAGCGTTCGCGGGGACAGGGATTACAATGAGCAGTTCTTC
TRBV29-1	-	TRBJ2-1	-	CSVEVKTWNEQFF	TGCAGCGTTGAAGTTAAGACATGGAATGAGCAGTTCTTC
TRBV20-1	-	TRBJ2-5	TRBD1	CSARTPQGMDQETQYF	TGCAGTGCTAGAACCCCACAGGGGATGGACCAAGAGACCCAGTACTTC
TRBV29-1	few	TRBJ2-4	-	CSVVERGIKNIQYF	TGCAGCGTTGTTGAGAGGGGTATCAAAAACATTCAGTACTTC
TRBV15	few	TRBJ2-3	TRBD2	CATSSEREGRDTQYF	TGTGCCACCAGCAGTGAGCGGGAGGGCCGGGATACGCAGTATTTT
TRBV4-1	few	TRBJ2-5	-	CASSQELLSRETQYF	TGCGCCAGCAGCCAAGAGCTTCTCTCCAGAGAGACCCAGTACTTC
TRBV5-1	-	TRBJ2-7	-	CASSFGGTSSYEQYF	TGCGCCAGCAGCTTTGGTGGGACGAGCTCCTACGAGCAGTACTTC
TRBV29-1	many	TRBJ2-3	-	CSVKGKITDTQYF	TGCAGCGTTAAGGGGAAGATCACAGATACGCAGTATTTT
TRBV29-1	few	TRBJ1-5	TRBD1	CSVGGQGNNQPQHF	TGCAGCGTGGGCGGACAGGGAAACAATCAGCCCCAGCATTTT
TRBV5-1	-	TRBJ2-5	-	CASAAYQETQYF	TGCGCCAGCGCAGCCTACCAAGAGACCCAGTACTTC
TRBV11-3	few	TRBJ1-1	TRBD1	CASSFPGTGDTEAFF	TGTGCCAGCAGCTTTCCGGGGACAGGGGACACTGAAGCTTTCTTT
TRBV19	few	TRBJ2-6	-	CASSTSRQPGANVLTF	TGTGCCAGTAGTACCTCCCGACAACCCGGGGCCAACGTCCTGACTTTC
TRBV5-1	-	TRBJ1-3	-	CASSLGLQGPGNTIYF	TGCGCCAGCAGTTTGGGGCTACAGGGACCTGGAAACACCATATATTTT
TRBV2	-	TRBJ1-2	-	CASSEGGTGANYGYTF	TGTGCCAGCAGTGAAGGGGGGACCGGGGCTAACTATGGCTACACCTTC
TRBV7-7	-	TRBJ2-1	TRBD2	CASSLGPSGRNEQFF	TGTGCTAGCAGCTTAGGTCCTAGCGGGAGGAATGAGCAGTTCTTC
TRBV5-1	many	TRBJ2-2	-	CASSPRTANTGELFF	TGCGCCAGCAGCCCCCGGACAGCGAACACCGGGGAGCTGTTTTTT
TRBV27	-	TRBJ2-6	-	CASKSLGSADSGANVLTF	TGTGCCAGCAAATCCCTGGGTAGCGCCGACTCTGGGGCCAACGTCCTGACTTTC
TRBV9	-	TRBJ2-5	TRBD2	CASSVDPSGSIRETQYF	TGTGCCAGCAGCGTAGATCCTAGCGGGAGTATTAGAGAGACCCAGTACTTC
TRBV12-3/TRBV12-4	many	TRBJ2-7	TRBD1	CASTSDRGRSYEQYF	TGTGCCAGCACCTCCGACAGGGGGCGATCCTACGAGCAGTACTTC
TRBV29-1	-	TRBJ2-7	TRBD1	CSGGTAYEQYF	TGCAGCGGAGGGACAGCTTACGAGCAGTACTTC
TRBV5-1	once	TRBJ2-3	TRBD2	CACSPRLAGGWDTQYF	TGCGCCTGCAGCCCGCGACTAGCGGGAGGCTGGGATACGCAGTATTTT
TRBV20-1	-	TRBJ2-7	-	CSARSDRSSYEQYF	TGCAGTGCTAGATCAGACCGCAGCTCCTACGAGCAGTACTTC
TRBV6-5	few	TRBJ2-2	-	CASQGGARTGELFF	TGTGCCAGTCAAGGGGGGGCTCGGACCGGGGAGCTGTTTTTT
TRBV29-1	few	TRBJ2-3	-	CSVETTGTDADTQYF	TGCAGCGTTGAAACGACTGGGACGGACGCAGATACGCAGTATTTT